This T cell receptor (beta chain) was recovered during a study of blood T cells in healthy people across ages. This CDR3 comprises 15 residues. Germline CDR1 and CDR2: MNHNS and SASEGT. Unmatched junction bases numbered 12, after V lost 6 bases and J lost 11 bases. With a J-beta primer mix and a sample-barcoded 5' primer, a second PCR ran about 6 to 11 cycles. From the 5' RACE reads, TCRdb called clonotypes with MiXCR, one entry per CDR3 protein. The table lists 2 million or so distinct CDR3 sequences, about 50% of them singletons. The sequenced sample was blood. The receptor's source is a middle-aged woman in good health. The J gene is TRBJ2-5, the V gene TRBV6-1; TRBD2 aligns across 13 bases. CDR3 coding DNA: TGTGCCAGCAGCAAACTAGCGGGGGGGATGAAGGAGCAGTACTTC. This translates into CASSKLAGGMKEQYF.